This T cell receptor (beta chain) comes out of a study of blood T cell repertoires in COVID-19. Study background: The United States, Italy and Spain supplied acute and convalescent COVID-19 samples. T cells, B-cell-depleted T cells, or PBMCs provided the cDNA or gDNA that served as material.

The authors' processing: The assay estimated nucleated cells by amplifying reference gene primers. The protocol was immunoSEQ multiplex PCR, while the TCRdb copy is restricted to in-frame clones and leaves out a portion. V, J and clone size were drawn from that table, and D and trimming were deduced from the DNA. The sample includes a few hundred thousand clones, approximately 81% of them seen just once. Worth noting for this clone: Distinct nucleotide sequences in the sample also encode this CDR3.

The specimen was peripheral blood. This TCR derives from a young woman with acute or convalescent COVID-19.

This CDR3 reads CASSLSGGTGELFF. In DNA form, the CDR3 reads TGTGCCAGCAGTTTGTCTGGCGGAACCGGGGAGCTGTTTTTT. This chain connects TRBV27 to TRBJ2-2; D remains unclear. Trimming removed 3 bases from V and 5 bases from J, with 10 bases in between. Germline V gene lookup returns CDR1 MNHEY and CDR2 SMNVEV (reference sequence). There are 14 residues in the CDR3.